This T cell receptor (beta chain) was captured in a study of cytomegalovirus exposure and HLA in healthy donors. For the study at large: Earlier results showed 117 million unique TCR beta sequences derived from approximately 180 million T cells.

Study observations and caveats: Highly shared sequence variants in one cluster were likely a sequencing artifact. Another analysis was done later, and it associated 15,000 or so TCR beta sequences with HLA alleles at 0.05 false discovery rate.

A word on this clone: Its antigen is unknown.

Germline trimming cut 4 bases from V and 0 bases from J; bases unmatched to any gene: 4. This CDR3 spans 15 amino acids. Germline V lookup: CDR1 KGHSH, CDR2 LQKENI. The PCR employed 60 Vbeta primers together with 13 Jbeta primers. As processed by the authors: Among the unique TCR beta chains that a later analysis counted, about 86 million in all, about 10 million were shared. Clones were read by immunoSEQ multiplex PCR, and TCRdb kept only the in-frame ones, dropping some. V and J calls and clone size are those listed in that table; D and trimming were worked out from the DNA. This sample has tens of thousands of clones; 65% to 85% occur once, and the top ten carry nearly 6%.

The TCR comes from a male donor in good health and CMV-seronegative. Sample: PBMCs. The chain uses TRBV18 and TRBJ2-3, with 7 positions matching TRBD2. This CDR3 is CASSRERDSTDTQYF. The CDR3 DNA reads as TGTGCCAGCTCACGGGAGCGGGATAGCACAGATACGCAGTATTTT.